The T cell receptor beta chain described here comes from a study of hypomethylating agent response in myelodysplastic syndrome (TCRdb year 2021). Broadly, across the study: The hypomethylating agents azacitidine (8 of 11) or decitabine (3 of 11) were used to treat the patients. Roughly 6 patients had a response of complete response or hematologic improvement, and roughly 5 patients did not respond. The cohort was composed of ten or so male and 2 female myelodysplastic syndrome patients. The mutation found most frequently was TET2, which appeared in about 45% of the 11 patients. Response was defined as complete response or hematologic improvement, and patients meeting neither criterion were classed as non-responders. Patients had a mean age of about 78 +/- 6.2 years, and a diploid cytogenetic profile was the most common. What the study reported, not specific to this receptor: Responders more often showed novel clonotypes emerging, while non-responders displayed more contracted clonotypes after treatment. Because the healthy control donors and the MDS patients were not matched by age, the comparison between MDS and healthy samples could have been affected. Possible recognition of novel MDS antigens by the shared GLIPH2 clusters was not confirmed, and experimental validation of that possible recognition is needed. After treatment with a hypomethylating agent, no significant changes in richness, rarefaction diversity or clonality were seen, whether all patients were considered together or each response group separately. Only about twelve patients were analyzed, so the cohort was small.

Bulk bone marrow was analyzed, and T-cell subsets were not sorted. TCR beta CDR3 regions were immunosequenced from bone marrow of fewer than twelve myelodysplastic syndrome patients before and after hypomethylating agent therapy. For longitudinal repertoire tracking, a baseline bone marrow plus two to three bone marrows at different post-treatment timepoints were contributed by each patient. Whole bone marrow served as the source for genomic DNA extraction, with DNA quality checked using TapeStation, NanoDrop OneC and PicoGreen assays. V loses 5 bases of germline sequence and J loses 9 bases, and the interval between the two ends is 16 bases. The germline V gene yields SGHTA for CDR1 and FQGNSA for CDR2. The CDR3 measures 13 amino acids from cysteine to phenylalanine. Only the CDR3 part of the read is kept: 39 bases, read in frame from the first base. To prepare the library, the immunoSEQ multiplex PCR assay was applied. Survey resolution was applied, with two replicates of approximately 200 ng each being run for a total of roughly 400 ng of DNA per sample. Rearranged TCRB sequences in genomic DNA were detected with the hsTCRB kit using multiplex PCR primers targeting V and J genes. The CDR3 region was amplified in a first PCR of roughly 33 cycles using the QIAGEN Multiplex PCR Kit. A second PCR of roughly 8 cycles attached sample barcodes and Illumina adapters to each replicate. Pooled libraries were quantified with a QuantStudio 6 and the KAPA library quantification kit. Roughly 16 pM of pooled libraries were sequenced on an Illumina MiSeq with 156-cycle single-end reads and a 15-cycle index read. As for how the authors treated the data: VDJdb annotation flagged approximately 1.7% of some 150,000 unique clonotypes as previously reported viral-epitope-specific. Raw reads were processed by the immunoSEQ Data Assistant and immunoSEQ Analyzer into normalized, annotated TCRB repertoires. Clonotype analysis used the immunarch R package version 0.6.5 and BioAnalyzer. Richness was estimated after downsampling every repertoire to the clone count of the smallest repertoire. Clonotypes were categorized as expanded, contracted or novel by Fisher's exact tests, where a novel clonotype had zero frequency before treatment. Significantly changed CDR3 beta sequences were clustered with GLIPH2 at simulation_depth=1000 and kmer_min_depth=3, and CDR3s shorter than five residues were left out. The table was pulled from immuneACCESS by TCRdb, which kept in-frame rearrangements only. Such tables lose some clones; where checked, under half of the loss comes from unresolved V genes, and the rest has no known cause. V and J calls and clone size are those listed in that table; D and trimming were worked out from the DNA. The sample includes 4,000 or so clones, with 85% to 90% observed a single time. Around 12% of the sample is in the top ten clones.

This clone was picked up a small number of times. The antigen this receptor binds is unknown. The sample holds no much larger clone one base away, and base qualities are not on file. In this chain, TRBV7-2 is recombined with TRBJ2-5, with no confident D gene call. The sample consisted of bone marrow, taken before or after starting hypomethylating agent treatment for myelodysplastic syndrome (not recorded which). The sequence was collected from a human donor with myelodysplastic syndrome. The sequence in DNA is TGTGCCAGCAGCGTACCTGGCCCTGGGGCCCAGTACTTC. Translated, this gives CASSVPGPGAQYF.